These 12 T cell receptor beta chains share one sample of origin, sequenced in a study of early stage breast cancer tumors. Sequencing was performed with immunoSEQ multiplex PCR; in TCRdb, only in-frame clones are kept and a portion is missing. Of approximately 33,000 clones in the sample, almost 75% were seen once. The sequencing input was blood. The receptor set was obtained from a person aged 35 to 50 with breast cancer.

Only a few counts were recorded for this clone. The genes are TRBV6-5 and TRBJ2-1, with a weak D call TRBD2 (5 bases). The CDR3 contains 15 residues. Trimming took 2 bases from V and 4 from J, leaving 12 bases between them. The germline gives CDR1 MNHEY, CDR2 SVGAGI. In DNA form, the CDR3 reads TGTGCCAGCAGTTACGGCAGCGGCCTTTACAATGAGCAGTTCTTC. Its translation is CASSYGSGLYNEQFF.

The chain uses TRBV5-6 and TRBJ1-2; the D gene is possibly TRBD1 (5 bases). Germline assignment: CDR1 SGHDT and CDR2 YYEEEE. The CDR3 runs 15 residues. Between the trimmed V and J ends, which lost 6 bases and 0 bases, there was a span of 15 bases. The CDR3 coding sequence is TGTGCCAGCACCCGTCGTGGGGGAGCTAACTATGGCTACACCTTC. This sequence encodes CASTRRGGANYGYTF.

This clone was recorded only once. The chain joins TRBV28 to TRBJ2-7; D not resolved. Trimming cost V 2 bases and J 2 bases, with 4 bases left between them. The germline V gene has CDR1 MDHEN and CDR2 SYDVKM. This CDR3 has 12 amino acids. The CDR3 DNA reads TGTGCCAGCAGTTTAGGGACCTACGAGCAGTACTTC. As protein: CASSLGTYEQYF.

This chain joins TRBV4-3 and TRBJ1-2, with D possibly matching TRBD1 (5 bases). V was pared by 4 bases and J by 2 bases, with 8 bases between. This CDR3 has 13 amino acids. Per germline, CDR1 LGHNA and CDR2 YSLEER. CDR3 sequence (DNA): TGCGCCAGCAGCCGCGACAGAAACTATGGCTACACCTTC. Protein: CASSRDRNYGYTF.

A remark on this clone: The junction and the germline gene differ at one end; a read error may be behind it. The chain links TRBV11-1 to TRBJ2-1; D is perhaps TRBD1 or TRBD2 (5 bases each). CDR1 is SGHAT, CDR2 FQDESV, per germline (reference sequence). The CDR3 has 13 amino acids. The CDR3 spells CASSFTQGTMLLF. CDR3 nucleotide sequence: TGTGCCAGCAGCTTCACTCAAGGGACGATGTTGCTCTTC.

The chain is built from TRBV2 and TRBJ1-2; D is perhaps TRBD1 (5 bases). V was shortened by 1 base and J by 8 bases, with 14 bases between the two germline ends. CDR1 and CDR2 (germline): SNHLY, FYNNEI. The CDR3 extends over 14 amino acids. CDR3 bases: TGTGCCAGCAGTGAAGGGGGCTCCGGGCTCGGCTACACCTTC. Residues: CASSEGGSGLGYTF.

V usage is TRBV4-2 and J usage is TRBJ2-5, with 9 bases fitting TRBD1. The length of the CDR3 is 13 residues. Germline values: CDR1 LGHNA, CDR2 YNFKEQ. The V segment lost 5 bases and the J segment 4 bases; nucleotides outside the gene matches: 2. CDR3 in amino acids: CASSTGQGETQYF. The CDR3 nucleotides read TGTGCCAGCAGCACGGGACAGGGAGAGACCCAGTACTTC.

This clone was observed a few times. The chain carries TRBV5-8 and TRBJ2-1; 9 nucleotides match TRBD2. Germline V gene lookup returns CDR1 SGHTS and CDR2 YDEGEE. This CDR3 contains 15 residues. V lost 7 bases to trimming and J lost 2 bases; unmatched junction nucleotides: 7. CDR3 DNA sequence: TGTGCCAGCGGGCCCCGCGGGAGGGCCTACAATGAGCAGTTCTTC. It yields the protein CASGPRGRAYNEQFF.

The rearrangement uses TRBV7-6 and TRBJ2-1; TRBD1 might be the D (5 bases). Trimming removed 5 bases at V and 0 bases at J, with 11 bases between. This CDR3 region has 15 residues. Germline CDR1 is SGHVS and CDR2 is FNYEAQ. The CDR3 here is CASSPRVSSYNEQFF. As DNA, the CDR3 is TGTGCCAGCAGCCCCAGGGTCAGCTCCTACAATGAGCAGTTCTTC. Full variable domain (rest looked up from reference TRBV7-6 and TRBJ2-1): GAGVSQSPRYKVTKRGQDVALRCDPISGHVSLYWYRQALGQGPEFLTYFNYEAQQDKSGLPNDRFSAERPEGSISTLTIQRTEQRDSAMYRCASSPRVSSYNEQFFGPGTRLTVL.

V gene TRBV4-1 combines with J gene TRBJ2-1; a weak D match, TRBD1 (6 bases). Germline V gene data show CDR1 as MGHRA and CDR2 as YSYEKL. Trimming took off 0 bases at V and 5 bases at J, with 20 bases between the two ends. The CDR3 spans 18 residues. CDR3 amino acids: CASSQDRGNRGTNNEQFF. The CDR3 DNA sequence: TGCGCCAGCAGCCAAGATAGGGGAAATAGGGGGACAAACAATGAGCAGTTCTTC.

The rearrangement joins TRBV19 to TRBJ2-5; 8 nucleotides agree with TRBD1. The CDR3 has 13 residues. Losses at the gene ends were 5 bases for V and 4 bases for J; bases not matched to a gene: 3. Germline lookup yields CDR1 LNHDA and CDR2 SQIVND (reference sequence). Written as DNA, the CDR3 is TGTGCCAGTAGTGACAGGGGATTAGAGACCCAGTACTTC. Translation: CASSDRGLETQYF.

The chain couples TRBV12-5 to TRBJ1-5, with 12 bases fitting TRBD1. With V trimmed by 6 bases and J by 5 bases, 8 bases remained unmatched. This CDR3 is 16 amino acids long. Germline values: CDR1 LGHNT, CDR2 FRNRAP. This chain's CDR3 is CASGPSGTGGYQPQHF. The CDR3, as DNA: TGTGCTAGTGGCCCTTCCGGGACAGGGGGCTATCAGCCCCAGCATTTT.